A selection of T cell receptor beta chains follows, all from one sample in a study of cytomegalovirus exposure and HLA in healthy donors. The repertoire was sequenced with immunoSEQ multiplex PCR; TCRdb's copy has only in-frame clones and lacks some. The profile shows around 130,000 clones, 88% of them singletons. Material: PBMCs. The receptor set was obtained from a woman between 40 and 50 years old in good health and CMV-seronegative. The CDR3 runs from the conserved cysteine through the conserved F or W. A D gene is named only where the DNA matches it firmly. Size values are once, few and many counts, or a class for expanded clones, and some rows have none.

cdr3_nt cdr3_aa clone_size j_call v_call d_call
TGTGCCAGCAGCTTCCAGGGGAACACTGAAGCTTTCTTT CASSFQGNTEAFF NA TRBJ1-1 TRBV5-6 NA
TGTGCCAGCAGCCGGGACAGGGGGCGCGAGCAGTACTTC CASSRDRGREQYF NA TRBJ2-7 TRBV11-2 TRBD1
TGCGCCAGCAGCTTACAGGCTCAGCACGAGCAGTACTTC CASSLQAQHEQYF NA TRBJ2-7 TRBV5-1 NA
TGCGCCAGCAGTGCAGGGGTTGGCAATAATTCACCCCTCCACTTT CASSAGVGNNSPLHF once TRBJ1-6 TRBV10-1 NA
TGCGCCAGCAGCTTGGTGGGGGCGCAGTCCGAGCAGTACTTC CASSLVGAQSEQYF NA TRBJ2-7 TRBV5-1 NA
TGTGCCAGCAGTGGACAGGGCTACGAGCAGTACTTC CASSGQGYEQYF few TRBJ2-7 TRBV2 TRBD1
TGTGCCAGCAGTCAGGGTTCTACGGCTGAAAAACTGTTTTTT CASSQGSTAEKLFF NA TRBJ1-4 TRBV6-1 NA
TGTGCCAGCAGTTCTTACTTGGGCCCAGATACGCAGTATTTT CASSSYLGPDTQYF NA TRBJ2-3 TRBV28 NA
TGTGCCAGCAGCTTAGGGGCAGGGATCATGAACACTGAAGCTTTCTTT CASSLGAGIMNTEAFF NA TRBJ1-1 TRBV7-8 NA
TGTGCCATCAGTGAGTGGCGGGATTCTGGGGATGGCTACACCTTC CAISEWRDSGDGYTF NA TRBJ1-2 TRBV10-3 NA
TGTGCCAGCAGCTTGGCCTGGGGCAACAATCAGCCCCAGCATTTT CASSLAWGNNQPQHF NA TRBJ1-5 TRBV5-8 NA
TGTGCCAGCAGCTTAAACCAGGGGATGGTTATGAACACTGAAGCTTTCTTT CASSLNQGMVMNTEAFF NA TRBJ1-1 TRBV7-9 NA
TGTGCCAGCAGTTTATGGGGCGGCAATCAGCCCCAGCATTTT CASSLWGGNQPQHF NA TRBJ1-5 TRBV6-5 NA
TGCGCCAGCAGCCCGGACAACTCCTACGAGCAGTACTTC CASSPDNSYEQYF NA TRBJ2-7 TRBV5-1 NA
TGTGCCTGGAATTTAGGAGGGAGTAGCACCGGGGAGCTGTTTTTT CAWNLGGSSTGELFF few TRBJ2-2 TRBV30 NA
TGTGCCATCATCGACGGGATCACAGATACGCAGTATTTT CAIIDGITDTQYF once TRBJ2-3 TRBV10-3 NA
TGTGCCAACGCCCGGGGGAGGGATCAGCCCCAGCATTTT CANARGRDQPQHF NA TRBJ1-5 TRBV28 NA
TGCGCCAGCAGCGACTCTCGGTTGGGAGTGGGCACTGAAGCTTTCTTT CASSDSRLGVGTEAFF few TRBJ1-1 TRBV4-1 NA
TGCAGCGTTGCAAGGGGGCTTAATCAGCCCCAGCATTTT CSVARGLNQPQHF NA TRBJ1-5 TRBV29-1 TRBD1
TGTGCCACGTACCCAGGGTCGGTCTCCTACGAGCAGTACTTC CATYPGSVSYEQYF NA TRBJ2-7 TRBV10-3 NA
TGTGCCAGCAGCCAAGAGGGACAGGGGCATGGCTACGCCTTC CASSQEGQGHGYAF NA TRBJ1-2 TRBV7-9 TRBD1
TGTGCCAGTAGTTTATTGAGTCTATATAGCAATCAGCCCCAGCATTTT CASSLLSLYSNQPQHF NA TRBJ1-5 TRBV19 NA
TGTGCCAGCAGCTTGCTAGGGGCCGGGGAGCTGTTTTTT CASSLLGAGELFF NA TRBJ2-2 TRBV11-2 NA
TGTGCCTGGACTAGCGGGGAATCGGCTTACGAGCAGTACTTC CAWTSGESAYEQYF NA TRBJ2-7 TRBV30 TRBD2
TGCGCCAGCAGCCCAGATACCGGGACTACATTTAATGAGCAGTTCTTC CASSPDTGTTFNEQFF NA TRBJ2-1 TRBV5-1 TRBD2
TGTGCCTGGGGCCTGGACAGGTTTGACTCCTACGAGCAGTACTTC CAWGLDRFDSYEQYF NA TRBJ2-7 TRBV30 TRBD1
TGTGCCAGCAGCTTAGATTTCGGACAGGGGAACACCGGGGAGCTGTTTTTT CASSLDFGQGNTGELFF once TRBJ2-2 TRBV7-2 TRBD1
TGTGCCAGCAGTGTTAGTGTGAAGGGAGGTGAGCAGTTCTTC CASSVSVKGGEQFF once TRBJ2-1 TRBV2 NA
TGTGCCAGCAGCTTTCTAGCGGGAAGCTCCTACGAGCAGTACTTC CASSFLAGSSYEQYF NA TRBJ2-7 TRBV5-4 TRBD2
TGCGCCAGCAGCCAGGACGCGAACAGGGCTGCGAACACCGGGGAGCTGTTTTTT CASSQDANRAANTGELFF NA TRBJ2-2 TRBV4-3 NA
TGTGCCAGCAGCTTGAGGCGACTAGCGGGAGGGATAGATACGCAGTATTTT CASSLRRLAGGIDTQYF once TRBJ2-3 TRBV5-8 TRBD2
TGTGCCAGTAGTATTGGCCCGGGGTTCGGGCAGCCCCAGCATTTT CASSIGPGFGQPQHF NA TRBJ1-5 TRBV19 NA
TGTGCCAGTAGTAGCAGACAGGCCCCCGGCTATGGCTACACCTTC CASSSRQAPGYGYTF NA TRBJ1-2 TRBV19 NA
TGTGCCAGCTCGCGGGCCGTTACCGGGGAGCTGTTTTTT CASSRAVTGELFF NA TRBJ2-2 TRBV18 NA
TGTGCCAGCAGCGTGTCCCCTAGCGGGGCGAATGAGCAGTTCTTC CASSVSPSGANEQFF NA TRBJ2-1 TRBV5-6 TRBD2
TGTGCCAGCAGCGTCAGACAGCATAGCACAGATACGCAGTATTTT CASSVRQHSTDTQYF NA TRBJ2-3 TRBV9 NA
TGTGCCAGCAGCTCCAAAGAGGCAGATACGCAGTATTTT CASSSKEADTQYF few TRBJ2-3 TRBV5-4 NA
TGTTCCAGCAGCTACCTTTCAGCGGCCAATGAGCAGTTCTTC CSSSYLSAANEQFF NA TRBJ2-1 TRBV7-9 NA
TGTGCCAGCAGTTACCCGAATGGGACAGGTTCTGAAGCTTTCTTT CASSYPNGTGSEAFF NA TRBJ1-1 TRBV6-6 TRBD1
TGTGCCAGCAGTTCAAGACTAGCGGGAGAGACCCAGTACTTC CASSSRLAGETQYF NA TRBJ2-5 TRBV28 TRBD2
TGCAGCGTGGCGGAGCAGGGGCTCAGCTATGGCTACACCTTC CSVAEQGLSYGYTF NA TRBJ1-2 TRBV29-1 NA
TGCGCCAGCAGCCAAGTTCGGCAGGGGTATGGCTACACCTTC CASSQVRQGYGYTF NA TRBJ1-2 TRBV4-1 NA